Below, one T cell receptor (beta chain) is given with its context. Its antigen is unknown. No clone much larger than this one lies a single base away; base qualities are absent. The protocol used for the library was 5' RACE. For sequencing, an Illumina HiSeq 2500 was employed. A second roughly 6 to 12 cycle PCR used a sample-barcoded 5' primer and a J-beta primer mix. Each TCR beta cDNA molecule received a unique molecular identifier from a template-switch 5' adaptor carrying 12 random nucleotides. Each sample yielded at least 2.5 million CDR3-containing paired-end reads. All of the RNA was converted into first-strand cDNA using the Mint cDNA synthesis kit, with a TRBC-specific oligonucleotide serving as the primer. All cDNA was treated with uracil-DNA glycosylase and then went through a first 18-cycle PCR with the universal primers M1SS and BC2_uni_R. Regarding the original processing steps: Normalization of each sample was performed by random selection of 1 million high-quality reads, each carrying a distinct molecular identifier. Instead of being binned into consensus sequences, reads with shared molecular identifiers were discarded. MiTCR, run with a Q25 quality threshold and the strictest error-elimination algorithm, handled CDR3 identification, clonotype clustering and error correction. A nonparametric unseen species model with Euler transformation was used to estimate lower-bound total TCR beta diversity. TCRdb cleaned the public reads at Q25 with fastp, built clones with MiXCR and kept in-frame beta chains. CDR3 protein duplicates are merged, each entry listing the most common genes and DNA. TCRdb, not the original authors, processed these V and J calls. This sample holds nearly 800,000 distinct CDR3 sequences; 25% were observed only once. Roughly 3.5% of the sample belongs to the ten largest clones.

The entry originates in a study of blood T cells in healthy people across ages (dated by TCRdb to the mid-2010s). Study-level background: Template switching captured roughly one uniquely barcoded TCR beta cDNA molecule per two T cells in model experiments. Four age groups were formed from the donors: young (average 16 years), middle-aged (approximately 42), aged (more than 55) and long-lived (less than 85). The study analyzed two additional independent replicas of 1 million unique cDNA reads from the same blood draw for two donors, one aged 18 to 29 and one aged 80 or older. To track age-related changes in TCR beta repertoire diversity, the study relied on deep sequencing normalized with unique cDNA molecular identifiers. What the work shows at the level of the full study, not this receptor alone: Because donor CMV infection status was unknown, age-related changes in expanded clonotypes were potentially confounded. Observed TCR beta diversity per million T cells fell roughly linearly with age, and a significant reduction was already apparent by age approximately 40. Estimates of total diversity based on one million sequenced T cells were considered lower bounds and underestimates. Because profiling used bulk unsorted PBMCs, naive and antigen-experienced compartments could not be compared conclusively. The percentage of naive T cells measured by flow cytometry correlated strongly with observed TCR beta diversity. Compared with the aged group, the long-lived group had more naive CD4+ T cells, fewer expanded clones and increased TCR diversity, a pattern suggesting age selection.

V lost 4 bases and J lost 4 bases; the stretch between them is 10 bases long. From its cysteine to its phenylalanine, the CDR3 spans 13 amino acids. Only CDR3 DNA is held: 39 bases, read in frame from base 1. Based on the germline V gene, the CDR1 and CDR2 sequences are SGHVS and FQNEAQ. The roughly 38 donors, aged about 6 to 100 years, were systemically healthy Caucasian individuals from Russia. About 10 milliliters of peripheral blood were collected from each donor into EDTA-treated Vacutainer tubes. PBMCs were isolated by Ficoll-Paque density-gradient centrifugation, with at least 7 million obtained per sample. Total RNA was extracted from PBMCs with Trizol reagent, with at least 6 micrograms obtained per sample. The percentages of naive CD45RAhigh/CD27high T cells were determined by flow cytometry on a PBMC aliquot from every donor. Another study also made use of these data, one on T cells of mothers and their children. As that second paper reports: Donors were nine systemically healthy Caucasian individuals: three mothers and their six children. cDNA synthesis consumed the entire amount of extracted RNA, loaded at approximately 1.6 ug RNA in each 15 ul reaction. In the second PCR, the M1S primer added sample barcodes and 2-4 random nucleotides. Each mother yielded over 8 million TCR beta CDR3 reads and each child 2.5 million to 3.5 million reads. TCR recombination output is similarly shaped by thymic selection in related and unrelated pairs, with a minor effect exerted by inherited differences. Normalized repertoire overlap in related mother-child pairs was always slightly higher than in unrelated mother-child pairs, but the difference was never significant. With a sensitivity of approximately 92 clones per million clonotypes, no persistent microchimeric T cell clones were detected. The study used deep NGS to compare TCR beta repertoires of mothers and children, seeking features distinguishing related mother-child pairs from unrelated individuals. The mean age was about 37 +/- 4 years for the mothers and approximately 11 +/- 4 years for the children. After adapter ligation was performed with NEBNext reagents, the libraries were sequenced on an Illumina HiSeq 2000 with 100+100 nt paired-end reads. To prevent cross-contamination, the mother and child libraries were prepared one month apart and sequenced in separate runs. Between about 500,000 and 2,300,000 distinct TCR beta clonotypes were identified per donor. Naive TCR beta clonotypes were estimated from low-frequency clonotypes matched to each donor's FACS-determined naive share, without sorting.

This sequence originates from a boy younger than 18 in good health. The sample taken for sequencing was blood. Recombination linked TRBV7-8 to TRBJ1-2; the D segment cannot be called with confidence. The DNA sequence is given as TGTGCCAGCAGCTCTTACGGCGGCTATGGCTACACCTTC. Its translation reads: CASSSYGGYGYTF.